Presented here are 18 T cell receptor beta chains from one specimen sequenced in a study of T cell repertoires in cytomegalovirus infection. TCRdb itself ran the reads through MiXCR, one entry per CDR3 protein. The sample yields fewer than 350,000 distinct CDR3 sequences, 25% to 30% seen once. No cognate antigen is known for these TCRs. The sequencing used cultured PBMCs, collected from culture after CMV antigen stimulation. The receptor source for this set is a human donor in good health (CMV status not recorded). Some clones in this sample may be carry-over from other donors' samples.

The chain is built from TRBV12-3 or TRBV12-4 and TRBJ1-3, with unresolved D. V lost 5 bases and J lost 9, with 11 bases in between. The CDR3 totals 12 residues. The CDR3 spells CASSRLLTTIYF. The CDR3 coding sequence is TGTGCCAGCAGTCGCCTCTTGACCACCATATATTTT.

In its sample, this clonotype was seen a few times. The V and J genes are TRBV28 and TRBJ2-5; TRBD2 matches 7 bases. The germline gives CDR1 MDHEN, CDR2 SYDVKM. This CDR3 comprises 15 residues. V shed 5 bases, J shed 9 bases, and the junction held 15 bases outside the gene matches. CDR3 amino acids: CASSDLGLVSEAQYF. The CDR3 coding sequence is TGTGCCAGCAGTGACCTTGGACTAGTTTCAGAAGCCCAGTACTTC.

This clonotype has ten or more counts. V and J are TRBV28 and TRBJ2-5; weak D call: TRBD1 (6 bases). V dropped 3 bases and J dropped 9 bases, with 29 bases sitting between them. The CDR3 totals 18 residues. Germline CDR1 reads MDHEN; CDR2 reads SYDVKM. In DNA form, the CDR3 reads TGTGCCAGCAGTTTCCCCACAGTTACAGGGCGACTGAATCGGGCCCAGTACTTC. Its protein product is CASSFPTVTGRLNRAQYF.

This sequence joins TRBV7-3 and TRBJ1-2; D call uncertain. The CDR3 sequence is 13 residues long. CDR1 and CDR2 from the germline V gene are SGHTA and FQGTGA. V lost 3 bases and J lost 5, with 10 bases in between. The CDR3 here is CASSLLGFYGYTF. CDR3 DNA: TGTGCCAGCAGCTTGTTAGGGTTTTATGGCTACACCTTC.

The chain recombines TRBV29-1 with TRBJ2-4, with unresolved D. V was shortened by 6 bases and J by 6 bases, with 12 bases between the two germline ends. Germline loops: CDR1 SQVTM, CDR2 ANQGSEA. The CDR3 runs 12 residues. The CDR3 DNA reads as TGCAGCGTGGCCCCGGGCTCAAACATTCAGTACTTC. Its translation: CSVAPGSNIQYF.

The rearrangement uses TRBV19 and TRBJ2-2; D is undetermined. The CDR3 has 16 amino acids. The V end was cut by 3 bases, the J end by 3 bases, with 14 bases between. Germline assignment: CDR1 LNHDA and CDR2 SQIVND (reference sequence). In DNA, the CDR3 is TGTGCCAGTAGTATTGAAACAGCCGTTTACACCGGGGAGCTGTTTTTT. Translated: CASSIETAVYTGELFF. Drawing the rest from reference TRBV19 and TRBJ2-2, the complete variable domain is DGGITQSPKYLFRKEGQNVTLSCEQNLNHDAMYWYRQDPGQGLRLIYYSQIVNDFQKGDIAEGYSVSREKKESFPLTVTSAQKNPTAFYLCASSIETAVYTGELFFGEGSRLTVL.

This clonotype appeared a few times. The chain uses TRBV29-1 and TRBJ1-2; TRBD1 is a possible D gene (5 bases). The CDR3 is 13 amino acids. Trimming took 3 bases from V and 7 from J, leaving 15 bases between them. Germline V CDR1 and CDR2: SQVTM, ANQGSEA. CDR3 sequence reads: CSVEWGGAGGYTF. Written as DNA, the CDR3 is TGCAGCGTTGAGTGGGGAGGGGCAGGTGGCTACACCTTC.

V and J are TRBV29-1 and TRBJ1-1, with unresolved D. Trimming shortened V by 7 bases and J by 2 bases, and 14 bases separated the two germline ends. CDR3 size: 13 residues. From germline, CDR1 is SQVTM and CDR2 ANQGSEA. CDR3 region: CSGLGQLNTEAFF. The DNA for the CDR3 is TGCAGCGGCCTTGGGCAGTTAAACACTGAAGCTTTCTTT.

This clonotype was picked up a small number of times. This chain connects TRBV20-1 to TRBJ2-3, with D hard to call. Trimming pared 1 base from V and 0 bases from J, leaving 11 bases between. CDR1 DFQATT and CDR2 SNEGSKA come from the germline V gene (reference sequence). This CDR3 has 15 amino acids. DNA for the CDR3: TGCAGTGCTAGAGGTCATCGGGTTAGCACAGATACGCAGTATTTT. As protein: CSARGHRVSTDTQYF.

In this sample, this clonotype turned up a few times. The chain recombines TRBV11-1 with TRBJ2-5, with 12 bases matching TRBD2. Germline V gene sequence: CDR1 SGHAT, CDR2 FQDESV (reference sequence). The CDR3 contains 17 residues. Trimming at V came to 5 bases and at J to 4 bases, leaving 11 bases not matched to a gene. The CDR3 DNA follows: TGTGCCAGCAGCGCCGGGCTAGCGGGGGGGGGGCGAGAGACCCAGTACTTC. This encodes CASSAGLAGGGRETQYF.

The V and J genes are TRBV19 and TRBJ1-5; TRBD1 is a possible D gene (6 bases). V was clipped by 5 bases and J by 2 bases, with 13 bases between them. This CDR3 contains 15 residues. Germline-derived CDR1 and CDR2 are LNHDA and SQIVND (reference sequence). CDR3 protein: CASSPRTVGNQPQHF. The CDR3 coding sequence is TGTGCCAGTAGTCCGCGGACAGTCGGCAATCAGCCCCAGCATTTT.

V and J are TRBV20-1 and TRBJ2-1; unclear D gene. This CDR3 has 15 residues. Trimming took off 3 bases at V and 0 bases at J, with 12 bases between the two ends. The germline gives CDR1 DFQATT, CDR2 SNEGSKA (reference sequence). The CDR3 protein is CSARVDTHSYNEQFF. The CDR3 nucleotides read TGCAGTGCTAGGGTGGATACGCACTCCTACAATGAGCAGTTCTTC.

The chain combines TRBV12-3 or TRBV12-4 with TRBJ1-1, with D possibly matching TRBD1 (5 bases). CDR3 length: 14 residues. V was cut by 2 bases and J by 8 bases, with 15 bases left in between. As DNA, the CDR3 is TGTGCCAGCAGTTTAAGTTCAGGGCTCGTCGAAGCTTTCTTT. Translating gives CASSLSSGLVEAFF.

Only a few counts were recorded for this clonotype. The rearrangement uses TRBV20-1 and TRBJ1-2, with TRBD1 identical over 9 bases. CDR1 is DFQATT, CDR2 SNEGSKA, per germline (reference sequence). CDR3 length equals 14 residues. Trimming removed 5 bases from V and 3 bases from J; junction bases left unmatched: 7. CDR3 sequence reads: CSAPRTGEDYGYTF. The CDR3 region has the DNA TGCAGTGCTCCTCGGACAGGGGAGGACTATGGCTACACCTTC.

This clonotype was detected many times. CDR3 DNA: TGCAGTGCTAGAGGGCAGATAATAGCCAAAAACATTCAGTACTTC. This translates into CSARGQIIAKNIQYF. This sequence joins TRBV20-1 and TRBJ2-4; the D is unclear. V gave up 1 base and J gave up 0 bases, with 10 bases separating them. The CDR3 covers 15 residues. CDR1 is DFQATT and CDR2 is SNEGSKA in the germline V gene (reference sequence).

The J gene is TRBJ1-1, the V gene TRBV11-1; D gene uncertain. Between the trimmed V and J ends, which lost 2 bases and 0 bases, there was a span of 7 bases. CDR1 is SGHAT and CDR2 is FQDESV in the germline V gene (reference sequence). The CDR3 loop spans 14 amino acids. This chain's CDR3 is CASSLRRMNTEAFF. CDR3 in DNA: TGTGCCAGCAGCTTACGGCGGATGAACACTGAAGCTTTCTTT. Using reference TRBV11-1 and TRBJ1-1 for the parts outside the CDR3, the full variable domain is EAEVAQSPRYKITEKSQAVAFWCDPISGHATLYWYRQILGQGPELLVQFQDESVVDDSQLPKDRFSAERLKGVDSTLKIQPAELGDSAMYLCASSLRRMNTEAFFGQGTRLTVV.

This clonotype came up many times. In nucleotides, the CDR3 is TGTGCCAGCAGGCCCGGGACAGGGGACTACGAGCAGTACTTC. Translating gives CASRPGTGDYEQYF. The chain joins TRBV7-2 to TRBJ2-7, with 10 bases lining up with TRBD1. With V trimmed by 6 bases and J by 3 bases, 5 bases remained unmatched. The germline V gene encodes CDR1 SGHTA and CDR2 FQGNSA. This CDR3 has 14 residues.

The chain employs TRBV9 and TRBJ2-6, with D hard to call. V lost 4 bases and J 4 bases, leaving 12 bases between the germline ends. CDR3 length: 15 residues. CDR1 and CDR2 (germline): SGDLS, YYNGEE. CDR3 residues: CASSPVLWGANVLTF. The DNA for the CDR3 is TGTGCCAGCAGCCCGGTCCTTTGGGGGGCCAACGTCCTGACTTTC.